Presented here are 28 T cell receptor beta chains from one specimen sequenced in a study of blood T cell repertoires in COVID-19. Produced via immunoSEQ multiplex PCR; TCRdb's table is partial and in-frame only. Of approximately 500,000 clones listed, nearly 90% were seen once; the top ten hold approximately 0.9%. The sequenced material came from peripheral blood. Every receptor here comes from a young man with COVID-19, enrolled during active disease.

The rearrangement links TRBV9 to TRBJ2-1, with a weak D call TRBD2 (6 bases). Germline CDR1 and CDR2: SGDLS and YYNGEE. Between the trimmed V and J ends, which lost 3 bases and 2 bases, there was a span of 9 bases. This CDR3 contains 14 residues. In nucleotides, the CDR3 is TGTGCCAGCAGCGCCGGGAGACCCTACAATGAGCAGTTCTTC. It yields the protein CASSAGRPYNEQFF. The entire variable domain, with the rest obtained from reference TRBV9 and TRBJ2-1, is as follows: DSGVTQTPKHLITATGQRVTLRCSPRSGDLSVYWYQQSLDQGLQFLIQYYNGEERAKGNILERFSAQQFPDLHSELNLSSLELGDSALYFCASSAGRPYNEQFFGPGTRLTVL.

The gene calls are TRBV5-4 and TRBJ1-6, with D possibly TRBD1 on 5 matching bases. CDR3 length: 13 amino acids. V was trimmed by 4 bases and J by 14 bases, leaving 16 bases between them. The germline gives CDR1 SGHNT, CDR2 YYREEE (reference sequence). The CDR3 coding sequence is TGTGCCAGCAGCGGGGGTTACGGGGGGGCCCTCCACTTT. This gives the protein CASSGGYGGALHF.

This clone was seen just once. The chain uses TRBV15 and TRBJ1-1, with TRBD1 as a possible D gene (6 bases). This CDR3 contains 17 residues. Trimming took 2 bases from V and 7 from J, leaving 23 bases between them. Germline lookup yields CDR1 LNHNV and CDR2 YYDKDF (reference sequence). CDR3 in amino acids: CATSRFRDNQWAYEAFF. DNA for the CDR3: TGTGCCACCAGCAGATTCCGGGACAATCAATGGGCCTATGAAGCTTTCTTT.

This rearrangement joins TRBV19 to TRBJ2-7; 8 nucleotides align to TRBD2. CDR1 is LNHDA and CDR2 is SQIVND in the germline V gene (reference sequence). This CDR3 comprises 14 residues. Unmatched junction bases numbered 8, after V lost 6 bases and J lost 4 bases. The chain's CDR3 is CASSLAGGLYEQYF. The CDR3 DNA is TGTGCCAGTAGCCTAGCGGGCGGTTTATACGAGCAGTACTTC.

V gene TRBV6-1 combines with J gene TRBJ1-5; no definite D call. The ends were cut back, 1 base at V and 6 bases at J, with 10 bases in the middle. Per germline, CDR1 MNHNS and CDR2 SASEGT. The CDR3 runs to 14 residues. CDR3 in amino acids: CASSEVGGPQPQHF. The CDR3, as DNA: TGTGCCAGCAGTGAAGTGGGAGGGCCTCAGCCCCAGCATTTT.

The chain recombines TRBV6-6 with TRBJ2-7; 10 nucleotides match TRBD2. V dropped 9 bases and J dropped 4; count of bases not matched to a gene: 6. The CDR3 spans 13 residues. Germline V gene data show CDR1 as MNHNY and CDR2 as SVGAGI (reference sequence). CDR3 coding DNA: TGTGCCAGTAGCGGGGGGCGAATTTACGAGCAGTACTTC. Amino acids: CASSGGRIYEQYF.

The chain has TRBV10-1 and TRBJ2-5, with 11 positions matching TRBD2. The CDR3 runs 15 residues. Trimming removed 3 bases from V and 5 bases from J; junction bases left unmatched: 5. Germline CDR1 WNHNN, CDR2 SYGVQD (reference sequence). CDR3 amino acids: CASSDPGLAGETQYF. DNA of the CDR3: TGCGCCAGCAGTGATCCCGGACTAGCGGGTGAGACCCAGTACTTC.

CDR3 bases: TGCGCCAGCAGTGGTCAGGGCGGCGGCTACACCTTC. This gives the protein CASSGQGGGYTF. The V call is TRBV10-2, the J call TRBJ1-2; possible D gene TRBD1, 5 bases. Germline V gene lookup returns CDR1 WSHSY and CDR2 SAAADI. Trimming shortened V by 4 bases and J by 8 bases, and 11 bases separated the two germline ends. The length of the CDR3 is 12 residues.

The rearrangement joins TRBV10-2 to TRBJ1-2; 7 nucleotides line up with TRBD1. The CDR3 runs 16 residues. V dropped 6 bases and J dropped 2; count of bases not matched to a gene: 12. Germline assignment: CDR1 WSHSY and CDR2 SAAADI. The CDR3 DNA is TGCGCCAGCAGATTCGAGGGGGCAGGCCCAAACTATGGCTACACCTTC. It encodes CASRFEGAGPNYGYTF.

The V gene is TRBV29-1, the J gene TRBJ2-5; 7 bases align to TRBD2. CDR3 length equals 12 residues. The V segment lost 4 bases and the J segment 5 bases; nucleotides outside the gene matches: 4. Germline V lookup: CDR1 SQVTM, CDR2 ANQGSEA. Here the CDR3 reads CSVGFGGETQYF. The CDR3 DNA reads as TGCAGCGTTGGGTTCGGGGGGGAGACCCAGTACTTC.

The chain couples TRBV7-2 to TRBJ2-3; 9 bases align to TRBD2. V lost 0 bases, J lost 1 base, and 8 bases stayed unmatched. CDR1 and CDR2 (germline): SGHTA, FQGNSA. The CDR3 runs 18 residues. Here the CDR3 DNA reads TGTGCCAGCAGCTTAGCCCTCCAAGCGGGGGGCCGCACAGATACGCAGTATTTT. Its translation is CASSLALQAGGRTDTQYF.

The rearrangement joins TRBV12-3 or TRBV12-4 to TRBJ1-1; D is undetermined. This CDR3 contains 12 residues. V was pared by 2 bases and J by 11 bases, with 12 bases between. The CDR3 DNA sequence: TGTGCCAGCAGTTTAACAGAGAGAGAGGCTTTCTTT. Protein sequence: CASSLTEREAFF.

Concerning this clone: The junction differs from germline at one of its ends, possibly a read error. The chain recombines TRBV7-7 with TRBJ2-2, with a possible D match to TRBD1 (6 bases). The CDR3 length is 15 residues. Germline CDR1 is SSHAT and CDR2 is FNYEAQ (reference sequence). The CDR3, as DNA: TGTGCTAGCAGCTTGGGGACACCCCCCACCGGGGAGCTGTTTTTT. This sequence encodes CASSLGTPPTGELFF. Looking up the rest from reference TRBV7-7 and TRBJ2-2 gives the full variable domain: GAGVSQSPRYKVTKRGQDVTLRCDPISSHATLYWYQQALGQGPEFLTYFNYEAQPDKSGLPSDRFSAERPEGSISTLTIQRTEQRDSAMYRCASSLGTPPTGELFFGEGSRLTVL.

A single count supports this clone. This chain uses TRBV5-8 with TRBJ2-5; D perhaps matches TRBD2 (7 bases). V was cut by 0 bases and J by 2 bases, with 11 bases left in between. The CDR3 is made up of 15 amino acids. Germline-derived CDR1 and CDR2 are SGHTS and YDEGEE. The CDR3 coding sequence is TGTGCCAGCAGCTTGGACGGGGGGACACAAGAGACCCAGTACTTC. It specifies CASSLDGGTQETQYF.

The rearrangement uses TRBV27 and TRBJ2-7; 7 nucleotides align to TRBD2. Germline V gene sequence: CDR1 MNHEY, CDR2 SMNVEV (reference sequence). The CDR3 runs to 14 residues. The trim removed 2 bases at V and 4 bases at J, leaving 5 bases unmatched. CDR3 bases: TGTGCCAGCAGTTTAGCGGGAGTGAGGTACGAGCAGTACTTC. This gives the protein CASSLAGVRYEQYF.

Remarks on this clone: The identical CDR3 is also encoded by other nucleotide sequences in the sample. The chain recombines TRBV7-9 with TRBJ2-1; D is possibly TRBD2 (6 bases). The V end was cut by 1 base, the J end by 8 bases, with 12 bases between. Germline-derived CDR1 and CDR2 are SEHNR and FQNEAQ (reference sequence). The CDR3 length is 14 residues. The CDR3 nucleotides read TGTGCCAGCAGCTTAGGATTCGGGGGAGATGAGCAGTTCTTC. It translates to CASSLGFGGDEQFF.

The V call is TRBV6-5, the J call TRBJ1-3; D uncertain. The CDR3 loop spans 12 amino acids. Trimming pared 7 bases from V and 2 bases from J, leaving 6 bases between. Per germline, CDR1 MNHEY and CDR2 SVGAGI. CDR3 nucleotides: TGTGCCAGCAACGAGGCTGGAAACACCATATATTTT. Translating gives CASNEAGNTIYF.

The chain recombines TRBV18 with TRBJ1-5; D not certain. The CDR3 is 11 amino acids. V shed 3 bases and J shed 11 bases, with 8 bases lying between them. Germline CDR1 KGHSH, CDR2 LQKENI. The CDR3 sequence is CASSPERAQHF. The CDR3 region has the DNA TGTGCCAGCTCACCCGAGCGGGCCCAGCATTTT.

This clone has only one observation. V gene TRBV3-1 (or the pseudogene TRBV3-2) combines with J gene TRBJ1-6, with 10 bases matching TRBD1. This CDR3 region has 15 residues. Losses at the gene ends were 4 bases for V and 9 bases for J; bases not matched to a gene: 6. CDR1 and CDR2 (germline): LGHDT, YNNKEL (reference sequence). In DNA, the CDR3 is TGTGCCAGCAGCCTAGACAGGGGGCAAGGTTCACCCCTCCACTTT. It translates to CASSLDRGQGSPLHF.

The rearrangement uses TRBV20-1 and TRBJ1-4; D ambiguous. Deletions cut 6 bases from V and 8 bases from J, with 10 bases between. The germline CDR1 and CDR2 sequences are DFQATT and SNEGSKA (reference sequence). The length of the CDR3 is 11 residues. The CDR3 region is CSAPTVEKLFF. The CDR3 nucleotides read TGCAGTGCGCCCACAGTAGAAAAACTGTTTTTT.

The CDR3 DNA is TGTGCCAGTTCGGGTCAGGGCTTTGAAGCTTTCTTT. It yields the protein CASSGQGFEAFF. V and J are TRBV7-9 and TRBJ1-1, with D maybe TRBD1 (5 bases). CDR3 length equals 12 residues. The V gene's germline CDR1 is SEHNR and CDR2 FQNEAQ (reference sequence). With 9 bases removed from V and 7 bases from J, the gap between germline ends came to 15 bases.

This chain connects TRBV21-1 to TRBJ2-1; TRBD2, as called in the table, went unchecked against the DNA. TRBV21-1 corresponds to a pseudogene. The CDR3 spans 14 residues. The CDR3 protein is CASKGKRGKNEQFF. The DNA for the CDR3 is TGTGCCAGCAAGGGCAAGCGGGGTAAGAATGAGCAGTTCTTC.

The rearrangement uses TRBV30 and TRBJ1-5; perhaps TRBD1 as D (5 bases). This CDR3 has 14 amino acids. CDR1 is GTSNPN and CDR2 is SVGIG in the germline V gene (reference sequence). With 4 bases removed from V and 6 bases from J, the gap between germline ends came to 16 bases. CDR3 region: CAWNHYRFGQPQHF. The CDR3 nucleotides are TGTGCCTGGAACCATTACAGGTTCGGTCAGCCCCAGCATTTT.

This chain joins TRBV3-1 (or the pseudogene TRBV3-2) and TRBJ2-7; 7 bases map to TRBD2. This CDR3 has 15 amino acids. Trimming cost V 1 base and J 6 bases; bases outside gene matches: 9. Germline V gene data show CDR1 as LGHDT and CDR2 as YNNKEL (reference sequence). The CDR3 spells CASSQVGGRASEQYF. The CDR3 DNA is TGTGCCAGCAGCCAAGTGGGAGGGAGGGCCTCCGAGCAGTACTTC.

This sequence joins TRBV2 and TRBJ1-6; a weak D match, TRBD1 (6 bases). V was trimmed by 9 bases and J by 8 bases, leaving 14 bases between them. The germline CDR1 and CDR2 sequences are SNHLY and FYNNEI. The length of the CDR3 is 13 residues. The CDR3 region is CASLQGLDSPLHF. As DNA, the CDR3 is TGTGCCAGTTTACAGGGTCTAGATTCACCCCTCCACTTT.

The chain recombines TRBV18 with TRBJ2-7; tentative D call: TRBD1 (6 bases). In germline, CDR1 is KGHSH, CDR2 LQKENI. This CDR3 has 12 residues. V was cut by 2 bases and J by 5 bases, with 7 bases left in between. CDR3 nucleotide sequence: TGTGCCAGCTCACCAGGGGGCGACGAGCAGTACTTC. Encoded protein: CASSPGGDEQYF.

In DNA form, the CDR3 reads TGTGCCAGCAGCCTTCGACTAGCGGGGAGGAATGAGCAGTTCTTC. It yields the protein CASSLRLAGRNEQFF. The chain carries TRBV5-5 and TRBJ2-1; 11 bases agree with TRBD2. J gave up 7 bases and V 4 bases, and 7 bases lay outside the gene matches. There are 15 residues in the CDR3. In germline, CDR1 is SGHKS, CDR2 YYEKEE (reference sequence).

The rearrangement links TRBV5-1 to TRBJ2-7, with D possibly being TRBD2 (5 bases). Germline lookup yields CDR1 SGHRS and CDR2 YFSETQ. Trimming removed 4 bases at V and 4 bases at J, with 15 bases between. The length of the CDR3 is 14 residues. DNA of the CDR3: TGCGCCAGCAGCCCGGGGAGTTCGCCTTACGAGCAGTACTTC. Translating it yields CASSPGSSPYEQYF.